This TCR beta chain originates from a study of T-cell memory formation after mild COVID-19 (dated by TCRdb to about 2021). Regarding the complete study: Most TCR sequence clusters were specific to one of the two donors. In a couple of donors, T-cell clones that expanded and contracted after mild COVID-19 were tracked by sequencing TCRalpha and TCRbeta repertoires over time. Two young, previously healthy adult volunteers made up the cohort, one male and one female.

Sequencing was performed on an Illumina NovaSeq 6000. TCRalpha and TCRbeta cDNA libraries were constructed by 5'RACE with constant-segment primers, with sample barcodes and unique molecular identifiers being introduced. Trizol reagent was used to extract RNA from every sample. The libraries were amplified in two PCR steps, and the second step added a second sample barcode and Illumina TruSeq adapters. Sequencing of the libraries was done on an Illumina NovaSeq, producing 2 x 150 bp paired-end reads. In the source study's methods: The reads were demultiplexed and collapsed into UMI-guided consensus sequences using migec v1.2.7. Using mixcr v2.1.11, UMI consensuses were aligned to TRA and TRB V and J templates and then assembled into clonotypes. A clonotype was counted as expanded or contracted only if both edgeR and NoisET called the change significant, with noise models trained on biological replicates. For edgeR calls, the thresholds were a false discovery rate-adjusted p below 0.01 and a log2 fold-change of 1. As an exploratory analysis of dynamics, max-normalized trajectories of the 1000 most abundant clonotypes were examined with PCA combined with hierarchical clustering. The CD4 or CD8 phenotype of responding clones was assigned using the separately sequenced CD4+ and CD8+ repertoires. TCRdb reprocessed the public reads (quality trimming at Q25 with fastp, clone calling with MiXCR) and kept in-frame beta chains. Rows with one shared CDR3 protein collapse into an entry with the most common genes and DNA. Clone size and V and J calls follow TCRdb, not the original study. Within this sample are 500,000 to 550,000 distinct CDR3 sequences, with around 21% of them counted one time only. The ten largest clonotypes hold around 12% of the sample.

Looking up the germline V gene yields CDR1 KGHSH and CDR2 LQKENI. The trim is 7 bases for V and 9 bases for J, with a gap of 16 bases between the germline ends. Including the terminal cysteine and phenylalanine, the CDR3 comprises 13 residues. The read is trimmed to its CDR3 DNA, 39 bases read in frame from base 1. This clonotype was observed a few times. Its specific antigen is unknown. Base qualities were left out, and no much larger clone turns up one base away. Ficoll-Paque density gradient centrifugation was the method used to isolate PBMCs. What the work shows at the level of the full study, not this receptor alone: Contracting CD4+ clones were located mainly in the CM and EM memory subsets, whereas CD8+ clones were found to be enriched in EMRA. Some responding clones were detected in pre-infection memory, suggesting pre-existing cross-reactive memory T cells joined the SARS-CoV-2 response. Only two mild cases were covered in the study, and larger cohorts including severe cases with pre-infection samples were considered necessary. Clones contracting from day 15 to 85 had balanced CD4/CD8 phenotypes, while a second wave expanding from day 15 to 37 was biased towards CD4+. The second-wave clones that peaked on day 37 were not confirmed to be SARS-CoV-2 specific.

The rearrangement combines TRBV18 with TRBJ2-1; D gene: possibly TRBD1, on 6 matching bases. Sequenced material: PBMCs or a T cell subset sorted from them (not recorded which). The sequence came from an adult woman who had mild COVID-19 (a few samples of this study predate the infection). The sample titles of this study are shuffled in the database, so cell type and time point are left out; the donor was told from shared clones. Here the CDR3 is given as CASLLGRGLEQFF. The DNA reads as follows: TGTGCCAGCTTACTCGGCAGGGGCCTTGAGCAGTTCTTC.